Sequencing of this T cell receptor (beta chain) was carried out in a study of OX40 agonist ivuxolimab in advanced cancers. Overall study context: Hepatocellular carcinoma, melanoma, renal cell or head and neck cancer was diagnosed in the dose-escalation patients. Having had anti-PD-1, anti-PD-L1 or anti-CTLA-4 therapy before was allowed, and 40% to 45% had some.

The cohort excluded patients with autoimmune disease history or systemic immunosuppression. The assay was immunoSEQ multiplex PCR, and TCRdb's table has in-frame clones only and misses some. There are more than 50,000 clones in the sample; approximately 84% occur only once, and roughly an eighth lies in the top ten. This clonotype originated in an adult with an advanced solid tumor such as melanoma, head and neck, liver or kidney cancer. Sequences were derived from CD4+ or CD8+ T cells sorted from blood, sampled in a trial of the OX40 agonist ivuxolimab.

CDR3 nucleotides: TGTGCCAGCAGGGGGGGTTTGTACGATGAGCAGTTCTTC. Translated: CASRGGLYDEQFF. The chain couples TRBV5-4 to TRBJ2-1; D may be TRBD2 (6 bases). Germline V gene sequence: CDR1 SGHNT, CDR2 YYREEE (reference sequence). V was cut by 5 bases and J by 8 bases, with 14 bases left in between. The CDR3 runs to 13 residues.